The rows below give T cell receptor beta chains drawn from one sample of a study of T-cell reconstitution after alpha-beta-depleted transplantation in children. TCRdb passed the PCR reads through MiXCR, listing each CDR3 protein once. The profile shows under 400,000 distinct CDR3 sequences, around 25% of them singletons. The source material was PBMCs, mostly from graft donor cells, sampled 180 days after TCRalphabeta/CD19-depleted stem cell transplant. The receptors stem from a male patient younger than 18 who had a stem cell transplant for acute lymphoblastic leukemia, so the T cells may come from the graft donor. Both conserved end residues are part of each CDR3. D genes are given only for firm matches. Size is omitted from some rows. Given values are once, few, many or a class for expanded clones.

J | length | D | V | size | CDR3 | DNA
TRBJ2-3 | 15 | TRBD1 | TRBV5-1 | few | CASSPPTGPLDTQYF | TGCGCCAGCAGCCCCCCGACAGGGCCCCTAGATACGCAGTATTTT
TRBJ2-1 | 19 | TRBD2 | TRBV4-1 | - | CASSHWTSGRGSSYNEQFF | TGCGCCAGCAGCCACTGGACTAGCGGGAGGGGGAGCTCCTACAATGAGCAGTTCTTC
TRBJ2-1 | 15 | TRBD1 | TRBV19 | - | CASSIRQGGYNEQFF | TGTGCCAGTAGTATTCGACAGGGGGGGTACAATGAGCAGTTCTTC
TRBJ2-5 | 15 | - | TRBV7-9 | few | CASSPFRGGRETQYF | TGTGCCAGCAGCCCTTTCCGAGGGGGGCGGGAGACCCAGTACTTC
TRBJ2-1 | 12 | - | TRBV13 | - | CASSRQANEQFF | TGTGCCAGCAGCCGACAGGCCAATGAGCAGTTCTTC
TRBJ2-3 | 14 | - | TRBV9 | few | CASSVELGTDTQYF | TGTGCCAGCAGCGTAGAACTGGGCACAGATACGCAGTATTTT
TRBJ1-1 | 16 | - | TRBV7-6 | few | CASSSSGQGPNTEAFF | TGTGCCAGCAGCTCCTCGGGGCAGGGGCCGAACACTGAAGCTTTCTTT
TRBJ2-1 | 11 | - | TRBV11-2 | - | CASREYNEQFF | TGTGCCAGCAGGGAGTACAATGAGCAGTTCTTC
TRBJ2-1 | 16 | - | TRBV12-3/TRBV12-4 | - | CASSPGTLKSYNEQFF | TGTGCCAGCAGTCCCGGGACTCTTAAATCCTACAATGAGCAGTTCTTC
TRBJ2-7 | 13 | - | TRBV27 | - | CASSLYTAYEQYF | TGTGCCAGCAGTTTATACACCGCCTACGAGCAGTACTTC
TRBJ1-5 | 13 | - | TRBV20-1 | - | CSARDRDFQPQHF | TGCAGTGCTAGAGACAGGGATTTCCAGCCCCAGCATTTT
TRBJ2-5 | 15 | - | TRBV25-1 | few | CASKGSPVGEETQYF | TGTGCCAGCAAGGGCAGCCCGGTTGGGGAAGAGACCCAGTACTTC
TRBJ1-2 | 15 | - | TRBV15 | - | CATSRGPENTYGYTF | TGTGCCACCAGCAGAGGTCCCGAGAACACCTATGGCTACACCTTC
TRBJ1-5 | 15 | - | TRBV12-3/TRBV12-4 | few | CASTGGGHRNQPQHF | TGTGCCAGCACCGGGGGGGGACACCGCAATCAGCCCCAGCATTTT
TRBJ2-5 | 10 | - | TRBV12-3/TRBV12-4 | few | CASSSTSQYF | TGTGCCAGCAGTTCTACCTCCCAGTACTTC
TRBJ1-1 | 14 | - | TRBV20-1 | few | CSAVPGHSNTEAFF | TGCAGTGCTGTTCCGGGACACTCGAACACTGAAGCTTTCTTT
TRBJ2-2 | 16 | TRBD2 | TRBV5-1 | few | CASSLELATNTGELFF | TGCGCCAGCAGCTTGGAACTAGCGACGAACACCGGGGAGCTGTTTTTT
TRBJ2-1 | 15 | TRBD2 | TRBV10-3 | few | CAISPRTSGSNEQFF | TGTGCCATCAGCCCCCGGACTAGCGGGAGCAATGAGCAGTTCTTC
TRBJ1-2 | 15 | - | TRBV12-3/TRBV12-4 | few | CASSFRVRNNYGYTF | TGTGCCAGCAGTTTTCGCGTCAGGAATAACTATGGCTACACCTTC
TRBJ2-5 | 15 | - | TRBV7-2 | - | CASSGGRALVKTQYF | TGTGCCAGCAGCGGGGGCAGGGCCTTGGTAAAGACCCAGTACTTC
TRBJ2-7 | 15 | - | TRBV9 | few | CASSPRAAMTYEQYF | TGTGCCAGCAGCCCCCGAGCGGCGATGACCTACGAGCAGTACTTC
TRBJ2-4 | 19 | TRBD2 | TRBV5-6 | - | CASSLGWGLAGFMENIQYF | TGTGCCAGCAGCTTGGGTTGGGGACTAGCGGGGTTCATGGAGAACATTCAGTACTTC
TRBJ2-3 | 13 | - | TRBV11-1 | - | CASSLPSLDTQYF | TGTGCCAGCAGCTTACCCTCGCTAGATACGCAGTATTTT
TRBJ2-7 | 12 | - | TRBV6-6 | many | CASRPTGYEQYF | TGTGCCAGCAGACCGACAGGCTACGAGCAGTACTTC
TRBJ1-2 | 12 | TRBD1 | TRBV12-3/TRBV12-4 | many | CASSPWDRHYTF | TGTGCCAGCAGTCCATGGGACAGGCACTACACCTTC
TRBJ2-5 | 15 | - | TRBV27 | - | CASSESRNSQETQYF | TGTGCCAGCTCCGAATCCCGGAACAGTCAAGAGACCCAGTACTTC
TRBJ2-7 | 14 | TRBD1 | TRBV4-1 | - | CASSHGQGPYEQYF | TGCGCCAGCAGCCATGGACAGGGGCCCTACGAGCAGTACTTC
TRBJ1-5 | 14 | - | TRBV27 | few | CASSLNEDNQPQHF | TGTGCCAGCAGTTTAAACGAGGACAATCAGCCCCAGCATTTT
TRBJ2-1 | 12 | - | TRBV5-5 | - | CASSRVGNEQFF | TGTGCCAGCAGCCGGGTCGGCAATGAGCAGTTCTTC
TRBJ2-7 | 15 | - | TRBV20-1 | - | CSARDRLRAVYEQYF | TGCAGTGCTAGAGATAGACTAAGGGCGGTCTACGAGCAGTACTTC
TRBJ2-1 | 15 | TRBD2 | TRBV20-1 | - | CSARTGTSAYNEQFF | TGCAGTGCTAGGACCGGGACTAGCGCCTACAATGAGCAGTTCTTC